One and the same sample provided the 6 T cell receptor beta chains below, sequenced in a study of graft-versus-host responses after intestinal transplantation. Data came from immunoSEQ multiplex PCR; TCRdb stores just in-frame clones and leaves some out. The profile covers 80,000 to 85,000 clones, with 91% appearing a single time and roughly 0.1% taken by the ten largest. What these receptors recognize is not known. The specimen comprised unstimulated CD4+ T cells sorted from spleen or lymph node cells, sampled before intestinal transplant. Source of these receptors: a human donor who received an intestinal transplant.

The V call is TRBV10-1, the J call TRBJ1-1; 7 positions agree with TRBD1. Trimming took 8 bases from V and 5 from J; bases not matched to a gene: 2. The CDR3 covers 11 residues. Germline V gene sequence: CDR1 WNHNN, CDR2 SYGVQD (reference sequence). The CDR3 loop is CASQQGTEAFF. The DNA for the CDR3 is TGCGCCAGCCAACAGGGGACTGAAGCTTTCTTT.

The chain employs TRBV7-8 and TRBJ2-7; the D gene is possibly TRBD2 (7 bases). The CDR3 covers 14 residues. V lost 2 bases to trimming and J lost 6 bases, with 14 bases between them. Looked up from germline, CDR1 is SGHVS and CDR2 is FQNEAQ. The CDR3 protein is CASSLRGGASEQYF. CDR3 bases: TGTGCCAGCAGCTTAAGGGGGGGGGCCTCCGAGCAGTACTTC.

The chain has TRBV14 and TRBJ2-6, with 8 bases matching TRBD1. Germline V gene lookup returns CDR1 SGHDN and CDR2 FVKESK. The CDR3 length is 18 residues. V dropped 1 base and J dropped 1; count of bases not matched to a gene: 6. This CDR3 is CASSQVRQGISGANVLTF. CDR3 nucleotides: TGTGCCAGCAGCCAAGTTCGACAGGGGATATCTGGGGCCAACGTCCTGACTTTC.

The chain is built from TRBV5-5 and TRBJ1-2; no definite D call. Germline V lookup: CDR1 SGHKS, CDR2 YYEKEE (reference sequence). V was cut by 1 base and J by 8 bases, with 15 bases left in between. The CDR3 is 14 residues long. CDR3 nucleotides: TGTGCCAGCAGCTTGTTGGCGGGTTCGAGAGGCTACACCTTC. The encoded protein is CASSLLAGSRGYTF.

In its sample, this clone was seen once. V and J are TRBV19 and TRBJ2-1; TRBD1 is a possible D gene (7 bases). Germline CDR1 is LNHDA and CDR2 is SQIVND (reference sequence). This CDR3 spans 13 amino acids. The V end lost 7 bases, the J end lost 6 bases, and 13 bases lay between the germline ends. The CDR3 is CASKRQGGNEQFF. The CDR3 region has the DNA TGTGCCAGTAAAAGGCAGGGGGGCAATGAGCAGTTCTTC.

The chain couples TRBV6-5 to TRBJ1-1, with 10 bases matching TRBD1. The J segment lost 5 bases and the V segment lost 6 bases, leaving 9 bases of the junction unmatched. Germline V gives CDR1 MNHEY, CDR2 SVGAGI. The CDR3 has 15 residues. The CDR3: CASSHLTGGRTEAFF. Here the CDR3 DNA reads TGTGCCAGCAGCCATTTGACAGGGGGCAGAACTGAAGCTTTCTTT.